The rows below give T cell receptor beta chains drawn from one sample of a study of blood T cell repertoires in COVID-19. The assay was immunoSEQ multiplex PCR, and TCRdb's table has in-frame clones only and misses some. The table includes hundreds of thousands of clones, more than 80% detected once. The specimen was peripheral blood. All receptors derive from a woman between 18 and 29 years old with acute or convalescent COVID-19. The CDR3 runs from the conserved cysteine through the conserved F or W.

CASSPRLLLAGGRTGELFF TRBJ2-2 TRBV4-1
CASSVDRGNYGYTF TRBJ1-2 TRBV2
CASLTGGSTYEQYF TRBJ2-7 TRBV6-5
CASSRPTSGAYEQYF TRBJ2-7 TRBV5-5
CASASGDIGTEAFF TRBJ1-1 TRBV5-1
CASSSGTGQKAFF TRBJ1-1 TRBV12-3/TRBV12-4
CASSPGGVSSYNEQFF TRBJ2-1 TRBV18
CASSEFFQGLGSPLHF TRBJ1-6 TRBV25-1
CASSGHDRVKQYF TRBJ2-7 TRBV9
CASSLGGTVDLAFF TRBJ1-1 TRBV7-2
CASSLNFAANYGYTF TRBJ1-2 TRBV7-2
CASSLGGGNQPQHF TRBJ1-5 TRBV7-2
CATSPGASTSTDTQYF TRBJ2-3 TRBV24-1
CASSPRTYNEQFF TRBJ2-1 TRBV9
CATSDSGTYYNQPQHF TRBJ1-5 TRBV24-1
CASSDGTGVGPQHF TRBJ1-5 TRBV6-1
CASSPSSGGSTYGYTF TRBJ1-2 TRBV5-1
CASSPGTASYEQYF TRBJ2-7 TRBV6-6
CASSYSTSGGYEQYF TRBJ2-7 TRBV6-5
CSAWVAGEAFF TRBJ1-1 TRBV20-1
CASSRGGNPSEAFF TRBJ1-1 TRBV3-1/TRBV3-2
CASSDSDRAGANVLTF TRBJ2-6 TRBV6-4
CASSPHRESEAFF TRBJ1-1 TRBV9
CASSYLTGGGINGYTF TRBJ1-2 TRBV6-6
CASSQDLIRGAFF TRBJ1-1 TRBV4-3
CASSSDSLNQPQHF TRBJ1-5 TRBV3-1/TRBV3-2
CASSIGGGRSPNQPQHF TRBJ1-5 TRBV19
CASGLVLGGRGNEQFF TRBJ2-1 TRBV12-5
CASSGQAANYGYTF TRBJ1-2 TRBV19
CASTRGRTSAGGYTF TRBJ1-2 TRBV5-6
CARGPGGNEQFF TRBJ2-1 TRBV5-3
CAWSEKAMTQETQYF TRBJ2-5 TRBV30
CASSIRGTGWSDTEAFF TRBJ1-1 TRBV5-5
CASSSMTGHSGANVLTF TRBJ2-6 TRBV7-9
CASSHTPGTINTGELFF TRBJ2-2 TRBV4-1
CSVDRGDRETQYF TRBJ2-5 TRBV29-1
CASMTGTGSYTEAFF TRBJ1-1 TRBV5-5
CASSQAGPQTGELFF TRBJ2-2 TRBV4-1
CSARGNRGGFF TRBJ2-1 TRBV20-1
CATSPGTGVDYGYTF TRBJ1-2 TRBV18
CASSPERLVVRFEMANIQYF TRBJ2-4 TRBV5-5
CASSLDRTIAKNIQYF TRBJ2-4 TRBV5-1
CASSLASYEQYF TRBJ2-7 TRBV28
CASSQGLNTEAFF TRBJ1-1 TRBV12-3/TRBV12-4
CASSTYRVSNEQFF TRBJ2-1 TRBV7-8
CASSQAQSGGPYKNIQYF TRBJ2-4 TRBV4-3
CASSMGLRAGELFF TRBJ2-2 TRBV6-5
CASRPLWRGDGTDTQYF TRBJ2-3 TRBV14
CASSYAGGPFNEQFF TRBJ2-1 TRBV6-5
CASILWTDGGSSGYTF TRBJ1-2 TRBV28
CCVGGTADTEAFF TRBJ1-1 TRBV7-9
CAHGRGTYEQYF TRBJ2-7 TRBV10-3
CASSPGQWGYTF TRBJ1-2 TRBV5-1
CASTSGSAGANVLTF TRBJ2-6 TRBV19
CASSYSWRGPRDSNYGYTF TRBJ1-2 TRBV6-2/TRBV6-3